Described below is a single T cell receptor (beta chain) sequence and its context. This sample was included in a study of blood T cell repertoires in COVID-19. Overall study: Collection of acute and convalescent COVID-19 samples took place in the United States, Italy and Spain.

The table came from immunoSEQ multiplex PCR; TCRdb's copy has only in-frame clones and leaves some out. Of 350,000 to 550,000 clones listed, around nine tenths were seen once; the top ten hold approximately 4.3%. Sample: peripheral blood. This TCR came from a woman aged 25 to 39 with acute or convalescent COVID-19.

The CDR3 region is CASSFFFRGRYTEAFF. The DNA for the CDR3 is TGTGCCAGCAGCTTTTTTTTCAGGGGGCGATACACTGAAGCTTTCTTT. The rearrangement joins TRBV5-8 to TRBJ1-1; 8 nucleotides line up with TRBD1. The CDR3 spans 16 residues. The germline CDR1 and CDR2 sequences are SGHTS and YDEGEE. With 2 bases clipped from V and 3 bases from J, the junction kept 9 bases outside the gene matches.